Listed below are T cell receptor beta chains from one sample, sequenced in a study of cytomegalovirus exposure and HLA in healthy donors. Assay used: immunoSEQ multiplex PCR; TCRdb lists only in-frame clones, some missing. Here the sample spans approximately 240,000 clones, about 89% being singletons. Sequencing was performed on PBMCs. The receptors were sampled from a woman younger than 35 in good health and CMV-seronegative. Both conserved end residues are part of each CDR3. Each record gives: D gene, V gene, clone size, J gene, CDR3 DNA, CDR3 protein. D genes are given only for firm matches. Only some rows state a clone size, as once, few, many or a class for expanded clones.

NA	TRBV9	few	TRBJ2-1	TGTGCCAGCAGCGTAGCCCCCAAGCGTGAGCAGTTCTTC	CASSVAPKREQFF
NA	TRBV29-1	once	TRBJ2-2	TGCAGCGTTATGGGGGGCACCGGGGAGCTGTTTTTT	CSVMGGTGELFF
NA	TRBV5-1	few	TRBJ2-7	TGCGCCAGCAGCGTGGGACAAGCCTACGAGCAGTACTTC	CASSVGQAYEQYF
TRBD2	TRBV28	NA	TRBJ2-2	TGTGCCAGCAGTTCCCTAGCGGGAGTAATCACCGGGGAGCTGTTTTTT	CASSSLAGVITGELFF
TRBD2	TRBV5-1	NA	TRBJ2-7	TGCGCCAGCAGCTTGGGGTTACTAGCGGCCCGCAGGGACGAGCAGTACTTC	CASSLGLLAARRDEQYF
TRBD2	TRBV5-4	once	TRBJ2-2	TGTGCCAGCAGCTTCAGCGGGAGAATGGACACCGGGGAGCTGTTTTTT	CASSFSGRMDTGELFF
TRBD2	TRBV6-4	NA	TRBJ2-3	TGTGCCAGCAGTGTCCACGGGGGGACTAGTGGCGATACGCAGTATTTT	CASSVHGGTSGDTQYF
TRBD1	TRBV29-1	NA	TRBJ1-1	TGCAGCGTTGAGGACAGGGCGAACACTGAAGCTTTCTTT	CSVEDRANTEAFF
TRBD2	TRBV2	NA	TRBJ2-7	TGTGCCAGCAGTGAGCCTAGCGGGAGATTTTACGAGCAGTACTTC	CASSEPSGRFYEQYF
NA	TRBV4-1	NA	TRBJ2-1	TGCGCCAGCAGCCAAATCGGACCCATACTAGATGAGCAGTTCTTC	CASSQIGPILDEQFF
TRBD2	TRBV27	NA	TRBJ2-3	TGTGCCAGCAGTTCCGGACTAGCGGGCACAGATACGCAGTATTTT	CASSSGLAGTDTQYF
TRBD1	TRBV7-3	NA	TRBJ1-1	TGTGCCAGCAGCTCAGCCGGGACAGCGAACACTGAAGCTTTCTTT	CASSSAGTANTEAFF
NA	TRBV29-1	NA	TRBJ2-7	TGCAGCGTTGGGGTAGCGGATCACGAGCAGTACTTC	CSVGVADHEQYF
TRBD1	TRBV5-1	NA	TRBJ1-1	TGCGCCAGCGGGCAGGGGGCAGACACTGAAGCTTTCTTT	CASGQGADTEAFF
NA	TRBV30	once	TRBJ2-1	TGTGCCTGGAGGTTCGTAGGGGGCTCCTACAATGAGCAGTTCTTC	CAWRFVGGSYNEQFF
NA	TRBV16	NA	TRBJ1-5	TGTGCCAGCAGACAGAGCAATCAGCCCCAGCATTTT	CASRQSNQPQHF
NA	TRBV6-6	NA	TRBJ1-4	TGTGCCAGCAGTTACTACGGGACACCAGAAAAACTGTTTTTT	CASSYYGTPEKLFF
TRBD1	TRBV11-2	NA	TRBJ2-7	TGTGCCAGCAGCTTGGACAGGAGCTCCTACGAGCAGTACTTC	CASSLDRSSYEQYF
TRBD1	TRBV5-1	NA	TRBJ1-1	TGCGCCAGCAGCGTTTACCGAGAGGGGGCACCTGAAGCTTTCTTT	CASSVYREGAPEAFF
TRBD1	TRBV28	NA	TRBJ1-1	TGTGCCAGCATCTCTACAGGGGAGGCTTTCTTT	CASISTGEAFF
NA	TRBV5-8	NA	TRBJ1-5	TGTGCCAGCTCTACTTATAGCAATCAGCCCCAGCATTTT	CASSTYSNQPQHF
NA	TRBV15	NA	TRBJ1-5	TGTGCCACCAGCAGAGATCGGGCAGGGAAGGGTAAACAGCCCCAGCATTTT	CATSRDRAGKGKQPQHF